The present entry profiles one T cell receptor beta chain with its context. This record belongs to a study of cytomegalovirus exposure and HLA in healthy donors. TCRdb keeps only in-frame clones here, not all; method: immunoSEQ multiplex PCR. The data show some 210,000 clones, with around four fifths seen just once and around 5.6% held by the top ten. The length of the CDR3 is 13 residues. With 4 bases removed from V and 1 base from J, the gap between germline ends came to 7 bases. CDR1 is MDHEN, CDR2 SYDVKM, per germline. The sequencing input was PBMCs. The rearrangement joins TRBV28 to TRBJ1-1; D unclear. This receptor was identified in a woman between 18 and 30 years old in good health and CMV-seronegative. The DNA of the CDR3 is TGTGCCAGCAGTTCCGCACCGAACACTGAAGCTTTCTTT. Translation: CASSSAPNTEAFF.